These 25 T cell receptor beta chains were sequenced from one sample in a study of tumor and adjacent non-tumor tissue in lung cancer. The template was RNA from unsorted bulk tissue. More than 3 cm separated this lung sample from the edge of the tumor. Three rounds of nested PCR, following a modified ARM-PCR protocol, produced the TCRbeta library. TCRdb analysed the multiplex PCR reads with MiXCR anew, one entry per CDR3 protein. The table lists roughly 120,000 distinct CDR3 sequences, roughly two thirds of them singletons. Sequencing used distant non-tumor lung tissue. These receptors were collected from a man aged 60-69 years with non-small cell lung cancer.

This clonotype is a singleton in its sample. Being one base from a much bigger clone, this may be a read error. The V call is TRBV13, the J call TRBJ2-5, with 7 bases aligning to TRBD1. V shed 5 bases, J shed 6 bases, and the junction held 15 bases outside the gene matches. Germline V lookup: CDR1 PRHDT, CDR2 FYEKMQ (reference sequence). CDR3 length: 16 residues. CDR3 DNA sequence: TGTGCCAGCAGCGAACAGGGGAGTGATGTGTTGAAGACCCAGTACTTC. Protein: CASSEQGSDVLKTQYF.

A few counts support this clonotype. One base away lies a much larger clone, so this may be a sequencing read error. The V and J genes are TRBV2 and TRBJ1-2; no clear D gene. Trimming removed 6 bases at V and 4 bases at J, with 12 bases between. This CDR3 contains 13 residues. Germline CDR1 is SNHLY and CDR2 is FYNNEI. The CDR3 region has the DNA TGTGCCAGCAGCCCGAGTCCTACCTATGGCTACACCTTC. Its protein product is CASSPSPTYGYTF.

This clonotype was observed at least ten times. The V gene is TRBV12-3 or TRBV12-4, the J gene TRBJ2-7, with a possible D match to TRBD1 (6 bases). Trimming cost V 3 bases and J 2 bases, with 11 bases left between them. The CDR3 is 14 residues long. CDR3 sequence: CASSLGSGAYEQYF. The CDR3 DNA is TGTGCCAGCAGTTTGGGGTCAGGGGCCTACGAGCAGTACTTC.

The J gene is TRBJ1-1, the V gene TRBV7-3, with D perhaps matching TRBD1 (5 bases). Trimming took 8 bases from V and 0 from J, leaving 25 bases between them. The CDR3 covers 18 residues. Germline V gives CDR1 SGHTA, CDR2 FQGTGA. CDR3 protein: CASASRRTDKSMNTEAFF. CDR3 in DNA: TGTGCCAGCGCCTCTCGACGGACGGACAAAAGCATGAACACTGAAGCTTTCTTT.

A remark on this clonotype: The conserved phenylalanine or tryptophan normally closing the CDR3 is absent here, so this likely arose from a read error. The limits of the CDR3 on the DNA are not certain, so only TCRdb's listed CDR3 is given. The V gene is TRBV6-5, the J gene TRBJ1-2; the listed D gene, TRBD1, was not tested against the DNA. The V gene's germline CDR1 is MNHEY and CDR2 SVGAGI. Including both end residues, the CDR3 is 13 amino acids long. The CDR3 protein is CASSYRQGGGYIL.

Here the CDR3 reads CASAGGTMMNYGYTF. The DNA of the CDR3 is TGTGCCAGCGCGGGGGGTACGATGATGAACTATGGCTACACCTTC. J is TRBJ1-2 and V is TRBV6-5, with D possibly matching TRBD1 (5 bases). Germline values: CDR1 MNHEY, CDR2 SVGAGI. This CDR3 has 15 residues. The ends were cut back, 8 bases at V and 2 bases at J, with 18 bases in the middle.

About this clonotype: The junction shows a germline mismatch at one end, possibly a read error. This sequence joins TRBV12-3 or TRBV12-4 and TRBJ1-6; TRBD1 might be the D (6 bases). This CDR3 has 15 residues. For the CDR3, the DNA is TGTGCAAGCAGTTTATGGGGACACGACGATTCACCCCTCCACTTT. Translated: CASSLWGHDDSPLHF.

About this clonotype: One base away lies a much larger clone, so this may be a sequencing read error. The chain combines TRBV29-1 with TRBJ1-1; tentatively, D is TRBD1 (5 bases). Germline CDR1 is SQVTM and CDR2 is ANQGSEA. There are 13 residues in the CDR3. CDR3 DNA: TGCAGCGTCTCTATAGGGGCAAACTCTGAAGCTCTCTTT. Residues: CSVSIGANSEALF. Drawing the rest from reference TRBV29-1 and TRBJ1-1, the complete variable domain is SAVISQKPSRDICQRGTSLTIQCQVDSQVTMMFWYRQQPGQSLTLIATANQGSEATYESGFVIDKFPISRPNLTFSTLTVSNMSPEDSSIYLCSVSIGANSEALFGQGTRLTVV.

In nucleotides, the CDR3 is TGTGCCAGCAGTCTCTCACCCCCAGGAGATACGCAGTATTTT. Translated, it gives CASSLSPPGDTQYF. This rearrangement joins TRBV7-9 to TRBJ2-3; D call uncertain. This CDR3 is 14 amino acids long. Per germline, CDR1 SEHNR and CDR2 FQNEAQ (reference sequence). V lost 6 bases and J 5 bases, leaving 15 bases between the germline ends.

This clonotype was observed a handful of times. V gene TRBV7-9 combines with J gene TRBJ1-1; D may be TRBD1 (6 bases). V gave up 4 bases and J gave up 3 bases, with 18 bases separating them. The CDR3 spans 16 residues. CDR1 and CDR2 from the germline V gene are SEHNR and FQNEAQ (reference sequence). This CDR3 is CASSSTRGGRDTEAFF. The DNA of the CDR3 is TGTGCCAGCAGCTCCACCCGGGGGGGCAGGGACACTGAAGCTTTCTTT. Full variable domain (remainder filled in from reference TRBV7-9 and TRBJ1-1): DTGVSQNPRHKITKRGQNVTFRCDPISEHNRLYWYRQTLGQGPEFLTYFQNEAQLEKSRLLSDRFSAERPKGSFSTLEIQRTEQGDSAMYLCASSSTRGGRDTEAFFGQGTRLTVV.

This clonotype has only one observation. A read error may produce the germline difference seen at one junction end. The chain has TRBV24-1 and TRBJ2-1; 12 bases agree with TRBD2. The CDR3 spans 18 residues. Germline V gene sequence: CDR1 KGHDR, CDR2 SFDVKD. CDR3 region: CATSESPSGRAYSDEQLF. The CDR3 DNA reads as TGTGCCACCAGTGAATCCCCTAGCGGGAGGGCCTATAGCGATGAGCAGTTATTC.

The chain uses TRBV6-1 and TRBJ2-2, with D hard to call. CDR1 MNHNS and CDR2 SASEGT come from the germline V gene. The CDR3 length is 16 residues. V gave up 7 bases and J gave up 1 base, with 16 bases separating them. In nucleotides, the CDR3 is TGTGCCAGCAATTCCTATCATGCTAGGAACACCGGGGAGCTGTTTTTT. It yields the protein CASNSYHARNTGELFF.

Worth noting for this clonotype: The conserved phenylalanine or tryptophan is not found at the CDR3 terminus, so this likely reflects a read error. It is unclear where the CDR3 begins or ends on the DNA, so no DNA is shown, and the CDR3 is as TCRdb lists it. The chain employs TRBV11-2 and TRBJ2-3; TRBD1, the D gene given by the table, was not confirmed from the DNA. Germline lookup yields CDR1 SGHAT and CDR2 FQNNGV. The CDR3 adds up to 17 amino acids, both ends counted. The CDR3 reads CASSPRVGGGGTDTLYI.

A word on this clonotype: A much larger clone sits a single nucleotide away, making a read error possible. This chain uses TRBV28 with TRBJ2-3; D unresolved. Germline V CDR1 and CDR2: MDHEN, SYDVKM. The CDR3 length is 13 residues. CDR3 sequence (DNA): TGTGCCAGCAGTGAACCGAGCATAGATACGCAGTATTTT. Amino acid sequence: CASSEPSIDTQYF. The whole variable domain, remainder taken from reference TRBV28 and TRBJ2-3, is DVKVTQSSRYLVKRTGEKVFLECVQDMDHENMFWYRQDPGLGLRLIYFSYDVKMKEKGDIPEGYSVSREKKERFSLILESASTNQTSMYLCASSEPSIDTQYFGPGTRLTVL.

Worth noting for this clonotype: The CDR3 ends on some other residue instead of the conserved phenylalanine or tryptophan, so this is likely a read error. The chain is built from TRBV4-1 and TRBJ2-1; 9 bases are a match to TRBD2. The length of the CDR3 is 16 residues. CDR1 is MGHRA, CDR2 YSYEKL, per germline. Germline trimming cut 5 bases from V and 2 bases from J; bases unmatched to any gene: 7. The CDR3 coding sequence is TGCGCCAGCAGCGAAGCTAGCGGGACCACCTACAATGAGCAGTTCCTC. Translated: CASSEASGTTYNEQFL.

The chain recombines TRBV29-1 with TRBJ1-1; D remains ambiguous. There are 13 residues in the CDR3. V gave up 4 bases and J gave up 2 bases, with 11 bases separating them. CDR1 SQVTM and CDR2 ANQGSEA come from the germline V gene. CDR3 in DNA: TGCAGCGTTGCCTACAGAGAAAACACTGAAGCTTTCTTT. It specifies CSVAYRENTEAFF.

Regarding this clonotype: An end of the junction does not agree with germline; a read error may underlie this. This chain uses TRBV4-2 with TRBJ2-7; the match to TRBD1 covers 7 bases. The CDR3 contains 15 residues. Germline V gene lookup returns CDR1 LGHNA and CDR2 YNFKEQ. In DNA form, the CDR3 reads TGTGCCAGCAACCAAGAAGGGACAGCAGTTAGCGAGCAGTACTTC. Encoded protein: CASNQEGTAVSEQYF.

Concerning this clonotype: One junction end disagrees with the germline gene, perhaps due to a read error. The chain employs TRBV11-1 and TRBJ1-6; no clear D. CDR3 size: 13 residues. Germline assignment: CDR1 SGHAT and CDR2 FQDESV (reference sequence). Here the CDR3 DNA reads TGTGCCAGCAGCCTAGTTGAGAATTCACCCCCCCACTTT. It encodes CASSLVENSPPHF.

Note on this clonotype: Germline is not matched at one junction end, which may reflect a read error. This chain uses TRBV14 with TRBJ2-1; D tentatively fits TRBD1 or TRBD2 (6 bases each). The CDR3 has 15 amino acids. Germline CDR1 reads SGHDN; CDR2 reads FVKESK. The CDR3 region has the DNA TGTGCCATCAGCCAAGATCCGGGGGCATACAATGAGCAGTTCTTC. Translation gives CAISQDPGAYNEQFF.

Comments on this clonotype: One end of the junction fails to match germline, which may point to a read error. V usage is TRBV29-1 and J usage is TRBJ1-1; D not certain. The CDR3 totals 11 residues. CDR1 is SQVTM and CDR2 is ANQGSEA in the germline V gene. CDR3 sequence reads: CIVRTNTEALF. DNA for the CDR3: TGCATCGTCAGGACGAACACTGAAGCTTTATTT.

The CDR3 coding sequence is TGTGCCAGCAGTGAAGAAAGGGCGAGGACGGTCCCCTATGGCTACACCTTC. Its protein is CASSEERARTVPYGYTF. V gene TRBV2 combines with J gene TRBJ1-2; D is uncertain. The length of the CDR3 is 17 residues. Per the germline V gene, CDR1 is SNHLY and CDR2 is FYNNEI. V was pared by 1 base and J by 4 bases, with 19 bases between.

Concerning this clonotype: Germline and junction disagree at one end, which may indicate a read error. The CDR3 region is CSLSGEMFF. Here the CDR3 DNA reads TGCAGCCTTTCCGGGGAGATGTTTTTT. The V gene is TRBV29-1, the J gene TRBJ2-2; weak D call: TRBD2 (5 bases). Germline V gene sequence: CDR1 SQVTM, CDR2 ANQGSEA. The CDR3 length is 9 residues.

Comments on this clonotype: A single base separates this from a much larger clone, so it may be a read error. This sequence joins TRBV14 and TRBJ2-2; the D is unclear. Germline CDR1 is SGHDN and CDR2 is FVKESK. This CDR3 contains 13 residues. CDR3 residues: CASRQVFSGELFF. CDR3 coding DNA: TGTGCCAGCCGCCAAGTATTTTCCGGGGAGCTGTTTTTT.

Regarding this clonotype: A much more abundant neighbour one base away suggests this may be a read error. The J gene is TRBJ1-5, the V gene TRBV12-3 or TRBV12-4; D possibly corresponds to TRBD1 (5 bases). CDR3 size: 14 residues. The CDR3 coding sequence is TGTGCCAGCAGTTCCGGGACCCTAAATCAGTCCCAGCATTTT. Translation: CASSSGTLNQSQHF.

The J gene is TRBJ2-2, the V gene TRBV12-3 or TRBV12-4; TRBD1 might be the D (6 bases). Trimming took off 5 bases at V and 15 bases at J, with 16 bases between the two ends. The CDR3 consists of 12 residues. The CDR3 sequence: CASSVDTGDMFF. The CDR3 DNA follows: TGTGCCAGCAGTGTGGACACCGGGGACATGTTTTTT.